A selection of T cell receptor beta chains follows, all from one sample in a study of shared clonotypes between healthy human individuals. Repertoires were generated with immunoSEQ multiplex PCR, while TCRdb's copy carries only in-frame clones and drops some. The data contain a few million clones, about 90% of them singletons. The sequenced material came from naive CD4+ T cells from PBMCs. These receptor sequences come from a man younger than 30 in good health. Some clones in this sample may be carry-over from other donors' samples. The CDR3 runs from the conserved cysteine through the conserved F or W. D genes are given only for firm matches. Size is omitted from some rows. Given values are once, few, many or a class for expanded clones.

J gene: TRBJ2-5
V gene: TRBV2
D gene: -
clone size: few
CDR3 protein: CASSEAETQYF
CDR3 DNA: TGTGCCAGCAGTGAAGCGGAGACCCAGTACTTC

J gene: TRBJ1-2
V gene: TRBV18
D gene: TRBD1
clone size: -
CDR3 protein: CASSPPGEGAHGYTF
CDR3 DNA: TGTGCCAGCTCACCACCGGGTGAGGGGGCGCATGGCTACACCTTC

J gene: TRBJ1-4
V gene: TRBV4-1
D gene: -
clone size: -
CDR3 protein: CASSQERGSNNEKLFF
CDR3 DNA: TGCGCCAGCAGCCAAGAAAGGGGCAGTAATAATGAAAAACTGTTTTTT

J gene: TRBJ2-3
V gene: TRBV5-6
D gene: TRBD1
clone size: -
CDR3 protein: CASSLGQGVTDTQYF
CDR3 DNA: TGTGCCAGCAGCTTGGGACAGGGGGTAACAGATACGCAGTATTTT

J gene: TRBJ1-3
V gene: TRBV7-2
D gene: -
clone size: -
CDR3 protein: CASSLGVRGSGNTIYF
CDR3 DNA: TGTGCCAGCAGCTTAGGAGTGCGGGGATCTGGAAACACCATATATTTT

J gene: TRBJ1-1
V gene: TRBV23-1
D gene: TRBD1
clone size: -
CDR3 protein: CASSQFPYRGVMNTEAFF
CDR3 DNA: TGCGCCAGCAGTCAATTTCCGTACAGGGGGGTCATGAACACTGAAGCTTTCTTT

J gene: TRBJ1-2
V gene: TRBV4-1
D gene: -
clone size: -
CDR3 protein: CASSQGGGRGYYGYTF
CDR3 DNA: TGCGCCAGCAGCCAAGGAGGGGGTCGGGGCTACTATGGCTACACCTTC

J gene: TRBJ2-1
V gene: TRBV27
D gene: -
clone size: -
CDR3 protein: CASRIGTGDEQFF
CDR3 DNA: TGTGCCAGCAGGATAGGGACCGGGGATGAGCAGTTCTTC

J gene: TRBJ2-1
V gene: TRBV6-5
D gene: TRBD2
clone size: -
CDR3 protein: CASLGTSGNNEQFF
CDR3 DNA: TGTGCCAGTCTAGGGACTAGCGGGAACAATGAGCAGTTCTTC

J gene: TRBJ1-1
V gene: TRBV5-4
D gene: -
clone size: -
CDR3 protein: CASSLDRNTEAFF
CDR3 DNA: TGTGCCAGCAGCTTGGACAGGAACACTGAAGCTTTCTTT

J gene: TRBJ1-1
V gene: TRBV7-2
D gene: -
clone size: once
CDR3 protein: CASSLTLAGRNTEAFF
CDR3 DNA: TGTGCCAGCAGCTTAACTTTGGCAGGGCGGAACACTGAAGCTTTCTTT

J gene: TRBJ2-7
V gene: TRBV30
D gene: TRBD2
clone size: -
CDR3 protein: CAWSRSGRYEQYF
CDR3 DNA: TGTGCCTGGAGTCGGAGCGGGAGGTACGAGCAGTACTTC

J gene: TRBJ2-1
V gene: TRBV11-2
D gene: TRBD2
clone size: -
CDR3 protein: CASSRTSGSSYNEQFF
CDR3 DNA: TGTGCCAGCAGCAGGACTAGCGGGAGCTCCTACAATGAGCAGTTCTTC

J gene: TRBJ2-5
V gene: TRBV6-1
D gene: -
clone size: -
CDR3 protein: CASSEIVWETQYF
CDR3 DNA: TGTGCCAGCAGTGAAATAGTCTGGGAGACCCAGTACTTC

J gene: TRBJ1-5
V gene: TRBV27
D gene: -
clone size: -
CDR3 protein: CASSFNSQGGQPQHF
CDR3 DNA: TGTGCCAGCAGTTTTAATTCGCAGGGAGGACAGCCCCAGCATTTT

J gene: TRBJ1-3
V gene: TRBV28
D gene: -
clone size: -
CDR3 protein: CATEGNTIYF
CDR3 DNA: TGTGCCACCGAGGGGAACACCATATATTTT

J gene: TRBJ1-3
V gene: TRBV18
D gene: TRBD1
clone size: -
CDR3 protein: CASSPPGTGVKWSGNTIYF
CDR3 DNA: TGTGCCAGCTCACCCCCCGGGACAGGGGTTAAATGGTCTGGAAACACCATATATTTT

J gene: TRBJ1-5
V gene: TRBV28
D gene: TRBD1
clone size: -
CDR3 protein: CASRPTGGVNQPQHF
CDR3 DNA: TGTGCCAGCAGACCCACAGGGGGCGTCAATCAGCCCCAGCATTTT

J gene: TRBJ2-5
V gene: TRBV5-1
D gene: -
clone size: -
CDR3 protein: CASSLQGQETQYF
CDR3 DNA: TGCGCCAGCAGCCTACAGGGCCAAGAGACCCAGTACTTC

J gene: TRBJ2-5
V gene: TRBV28
D gene: TRBD1
clone size: -
CDR3 protein: CASSPGQTETQYF
CDR3 DNA: TGTGCCAGCAGCCCGGGACAGACTGAGACCCAGTACTTC

J gene: TRBJ2-2
V gene: TRBV5-4
D gene: -
clone size: -
CDR3 protein: CASSLGGNTGELFF
CDR3 DNA: TGTGCCAGCAGCTTGGGGGGGAACACCGGGGAGCTGTTTTTT

J gene: TRBJ1-5
V gene: TRBV7-8
D gene: -
clone size: -
CDR3 protein: CASARSGTNQPQHF
CDR3 DNA: TGTGCCAGCGCCCGGTCGGGAACCAATCAGCCCCAGCATTTT

J gene: TRBJ2-2
V gene: TRBV11-3
D gene: TRBD2
clone size: -
CDR3 protein: CASRASGRTGELFF
CDR3 DNA: TGTGCCAGCAGGGCTAGCGGGAGAACCGGGGAGCTGTTTTTT

J gene: TRBJ1-1
V gene: TRBV5-1
D gene: TRBD1
clone size: -
CDR3 protein: CASSPQGQGEAEAFF
CDR3 DNA: TGCGCCAGCAGCCCCCAGGGACAGGGAGAGGCTGAAGCTTTCTTT

J gene: TRBJ2-1
V gene: TRBV4-2
D gene: -
clone size: -
CDR3 protein: CASSQDRGFYNEQFF
CDR3 DNA: TGTGCCAGCAGCCAAGATCGGGGCTTCTACAATGAGCAGTTCTTC

J gene: TRBJ2-7
V gene: TRBV30
D gene: -
clone size: -
CDR3 protein: CAWSVTSSYEQYF
CDR3 DNA: TGTGCCTGGAGTGTTACCAGCTCCTACGAGCAGTACTTC

J gene: TRBJ2-3
V gene: TRBV5-4
D gene: -
clone size: -
CDR3 protein: CASSLTSPPITDTQYF
CDR3 DNA: TGTGCCAGCAGCTTGACCTCACCCCCTATCACAGATACGCAGTATTTT

J gene: TRBJ2-7
V gene: TRBV25-1
D gene: -
clone size: -
CDR3 protein: CASSEKAWRYF
CDR3 DNA: TGTGCCAGCAGTGAAAAGGCGTGGCGGTACTTC

J gene: TRBJ2-7
V gene: TRBV5-1
D gene: -
clone size: -
CDR3 protein: CASSRRAGSPYEQYF
CDR3 DNA: TGCGCCAGCAGCCGGCGGGCAGGGAGCCCCTACGAGCAGTACTTC

J gene: TRBJ2-7
V gene: TRBV7-2
D gene: TRBD2
clone size: -
CDR3 protein: CASSLGLAGGRGSYEQYF
CDR3 DNA: TGTGCCAGCAGCTTAGGGCTAGCGGGAGGGCGAGGTTCCTACGAGCAGTACTTC